These 17 T cell receptor beta chains were sequenced from one sample in a study of T cells in Graves' hyperthyroidism and ophthalmopathy. From RNA transcripts, TCR beta CDR3 regions were amplified. HTBI primers were used for first-round RT-PCR of the TCR CDR3. TCRdb redid the calling of the multiplex PCR reads with MiXCR, one entry per CDR3 protein. The table has hundreds of thousands of distinct CDR3 sequences, roughly a sixth seen once. The sequenced sample consisted of blood. The receptors were sampled from a woman aged 50 to 60 with Graves' hyperthyroidism that later progressed to Graves' ophthalmopathy.

This clonotype turned up a few times. This sequence joins TRBV12-3 or TRBV12-4 and TRBJ1-3; D is ambiguous. The V end was cut by 6 bases, the J end by 1 base, with 13 bases between. The CDR3 is 15 residues long. CDR3 nucleotides: TGTGCCAGCAGCCCCGAAAGGGATTCTGGAAACACCATATATTTT. Its protein is CASSPERDSGNTIYF.

There are many counts of this clonotype. The chain combines TRBV20-1 with TRBJ1-1; D is uncertain. Trimming left V 3 bases short and J 5 bases short, with 10 bases between. Germline CDR1 and CDR2: DFQATT and SNEGSKA (reference sequence). The CDR3 length is 12 residues. The CDR3 spells CSASSFETEAFF. The CDR3 bases are TGCAGTGCTAGTAGTTTCGAGACTGAAGCTTTCTTT.

This clonotype was recorded many times. The V and J genes are TRBV12-3 or TRBV12-4 and TRBJ1-2; the D gene is possibly TRBD1 (5 bases). Trimming removed 10 bases at V and 8 bases at J, with 23 bases between. CDR3 length: 14 residues. CDR3 nucleotides: TGTGCCACCCGGCTTGGGTTGGGGGTGGGCGGCTACACCTTC. This encodes CATRLGLGVGGYTF.

This clonotype was seen more than once but under ten times. This chain uses TRBV24-1 with TRBJ2-3; D not certain. The CDR3 spans 13 residues. Germline V gives CDR1 KGHDR, CDR2 SFDVKD. V was clipped by 7 bases and J by 4 bases, with 11 bases between them. The CDR3 protein is CATSQAEPDTQYF. CDR3 DNA sequence: TGTGCCACCAGCCAGGCAGAGCCAGATACGCAGTATTTT.

This chain connects TRBV20-1 to TRBJ1-6; 8 bases match TRBD1. This CDR3 is built from 13 residues. V gave up 0 bases and J gave up 12 bases; unmatched junction bases: 4. CDR1 and CDR2 (germline): DFQATT, SNEGSKA (reference sequence). CDR3 in DNA: TGCAGTGCTAGAGAGACAGGGGACGGACCCCTCCACTTT. Protein sequence: CSARETGDGPLHF.

This clonotype was observed a handful of times. The rearrangement uses TRBV6-1 and TRBJ2-1; TRBD1 matches 7 bases. Germline loops: CDR1 MNHNS, CDR2 SASEGT. V was clipped by 1 base and J by 3 bases; unmatched bases: 3. CDR3 length: 15 residues. The chain's CDR3 is CASSEVDRLYNEQFF. CDR3 DNA: TGTGCCAGCAGTGAAGTGGACAGGCTCTACAATGAGCAGTTCTTC.

This clonotype was seen only a few times. Its ends do not fully match the called genes, so a read error is possible. The V call is TRBV20-1, the J call TRBJ2-1, with TRBD2 as a possible D gene (5 bases). CDR1 and CDR2 from the germline V gene are DFQATT and SNEGSKA (reference sequence). The CDR3 sequence is 12 residues long. The CDR3 protein is CSASFDYNEQFF. The DNA for the CDR3 is TGCAGTGCTAGTTTCGACTACAATGAACAGTTCTTC.

Comments on this clonotype: A read error is possible here, since a much larger clone lies one base away. The CDR3 is CSARDLNILAGKYDEQFF. The CDR3 bases are TGCAGTGCTAGAGATCTTAATATACTAGCGGGGAAATACGATGAGCAGTTCTTC. The genes are TRBV20-1 and TRBJ2-1, with TRBD2 matching over 10 bases. This CDR3 has 18 amino acids. Trimming took 0 bases from V and 8 from J; bases not matched to a gene: 16. Germline loops: CDR1 DFQATT, CDR2 SNEGSKA (reference sequence).

V gene TRBV19 combines with J gene TRBJ2-1; 8 bases map to TRBD1. The ends lost 3 bases at V and 9 bases at J; junction bases unmatched: 10. The germline gives CDR1 LNHDA, CDR2 SQIVND (reference sequence). The CDR3 runs 15 residues. This CDR3 is CASSIIIQGAAEQFF. CDR3 sequence (DNA): TGTGCCAGTAGTATCATTATCCAGGGGGCGGCTGAGCAGTTCTTC.

The genes are TRBV6-2 or TRBV6-3 and TRBJ2-1; D remains unclear. Germline loops: CDR1 MNHEY, CDR2 SVGEGT. V gave up 0 bases and J gave up 8 bases, with 20 bases separating them. The CDR3 is 17 residues long. CDR3 in DNA: TGTGCCAGCAGTTACTCTAGAGAGACCCCCATGTGGGATGAGCAGTTCTTC. Amino acids: CASSYSRETPMWDEQFF.

The rearrangement joins TRBV7-2 to TRBJ2-7; D unclear. The germline V and J ends were trimmed by 4 bases and 3 bases, with 16 bases remaining between them. There are 15 residues in the CDR3. Germline CDR1 reads SGHTA; CDR2 reads FQGNSA. The CDR3 reads CASSSQARSIYEQYF. The CDR3 region has the DNA TGTGCCAGCAGCTCTCAGGCGCGGTCCATCTACGAGCAGTACTTC.

The chain carries TRBV3-1 and TRBJ2-3; TRBD2 matches 9 bases. Germline CDR1 reads LGHDT; CDR2 reads YNNKEL (reference sequence). The CDR3 spans 19 residues. Trimming took 3 bases from V and 1 from J; bases not matched to a gene: 14. This chain's CDR3 is CASSHSASGVTAGTDTQYF. DNA of the CDR3: TGTGCCAGCAGCCATTCGGCTAGCGGGGTCACGGCTGGCACAGATACGCAGTATTTT.

Details on this clonotype: A junction end diverges from the germline sequence, so it may reflect a read error. The chain employs TRBV10-2 and TRBJ1-2; 9 bases match TRBD1. Germline CDR1 is WSHSY and CDR2 is SAAADI. This CDR3 is 15 amino acids long. The CDR3 reads CASRTQGALNYGYIF. The CDR3 DNA reads TGCGCCAGCAGAACACAGGGGGCCTTAAACTATGGCTACATCTTC.

The rearrangement uses TRBV10-3 and TRBJ2-3; 10 bases fit TRBD2. V shed 7 bases, J shed 4 bases, and the junction held 8 bases outside the gene matches. This CDR3 contains 15 residues. The germline CDR1 and CDR2 sequences are ENHRY and SYGVKD. CDR3 DNA sequence: TGTGCCATCAAGTCTACTAGCGGGGTCCCAGATACGCAGTATTTT. Translated, it gives CAIKSTSGVPDTQYF.

The chain joins TRBV29-1 to TRBJ2-3, with 12 bases matching TRBD2. This CDR3 has 17 amino acids. Germline values: CDR1 SQVTM, CDR2 ANQGSEA. With 0 bases clipped from V and 5 bases from J, the junction kept 9 bases outside the gene matches. DNA for the CDR3: TGCAGCGTTGAAGACCCGGCTAGCGGGGGGGCCTTAGATACGCAGTATTTT. As protein: CSVEDPASGGALDTQYF.

In this sample, this clonotype turned up a few times. This rearrangement joins TRBV2 to TRBJ1-3; D is unresolved. In germline, CDR1 is SNHLY, CDR2 FYNNEI. The CDR3 has 16 residues. V lost 5 bases, J lost 0 bases, and 14 bases lay in between. The CDR3 protein is CASSLSDASSGNTIYF. As DNA, the CDR3 is TGTGCCAGCAGTTTATCGGACGCTAGCTCTGGAAACACCATATATTTT.

This clonotype was detected only a few times. V usage is TRBV24-1 and J usage is TRBJ2-2; tentative D call: TRBD1 (6 bases). From germline, CDR1 is KGHDR and CDR2 SFDVKD. Between the trimmed V and J ends, which lost 7 bases and 7 bases, there was a span of 15 bases. The CDR3 contains 14 residues. The CDR3 sequence: CATSSLRGHGELFF. CDR3 DNA: TGTGCCACCAGCTCACTCAGGGGTCACGGGGAGCTGTTTTTT.